Reported below is one T cell receptor beta chain. Its cognate antigen is unknown. The CDR3 length is 18 residues. Trimming at V came to 0 bases and at J to 2 bases, leaving 12 bases not matched to a gene. CDR1 LGHNA and CDR2 YSLEER come from the germline V gene. The protocol was immunoSEQ multiplex PCR, while the TCRdb copy is restricted to in-frame clones and leaves out a portion. The table shows about 39,000 clones, with nearly 95% occurring only once. The sample originates from a study of graft-versus-host responses after intestinal transplantation. The receptor was isolated from a human donor who was the organ donor for an intestinal transplant. This material consisted of unstimulated CD8+ T cells sorted from spleen or lymph node cells, taken before transplant. This chain joins TRBV4-3 and TRBJ2-5; 7 nucleotides match TRBD2. CDR3 sequence reads: CASSQDVEGGPGQETQYF. The CDR3 coding sequence is TGCGCCAGCAGCCAAGATGTGGAGGGAGGGCCGGGACAAGAGACCCAGTACTTC.